These 19 T cell receptor beta chains originate from one sample sequenced in a study of T-cell reconstitution after alpha-beta-depleted transplantation in children. Preparation of the TCRbeta library was carried out with unique molecular identifiers. TCRdb recomputed calls from the PCR reads with MiXCR, one row per CDR3 protein. This sample has 300,000 to 350,000 distinct CDR3 sequences; roughly 17% occur once, and the top ten carry approximately 38%. The sample here was PBMCs, mostly from graft donor cells, taken 360 days after TCRalphabeta/CD19-depleted stem cell transplant. Receptor source: a male patient between 2 and 10 years old who had a stem cell transplant for acute lymphoblastic leukemia, so the T cells may come from the graft donor.

A few counts support this clonotype. The chain joins TRBV2 to TRBJ2-7, with D uncertain. CDR1 SNHLY and CDR2 FYNNEI come from the germline V gene. V gave up 7 bases and J gave up 5 bases, with 12 bases separating them. There are 12 residues in the CDR3. CDR3 residues: CASNRLLDEQYF. The CDR3 DNA is TGTGCCAGCAACCGGCTTTTGGACGAGCAGTACTTC.

The rearrangement links TRBV6-1 to TRBJ1-5; TRBD1 might be the D (5 bases). In germline, CDR1 is MNHNS, CDR2 SASEGT. The V end was cut by 5 bases, the J end by 5 bases, with 13 bases between. There are 14 residues in the CDR3. Here the CDR3 reads CASSPGRGDQPQHF. The CDR3 bases are TGTGCCAGCAGTCCCGGCCGGGGCGATCAGCCCCAGCATTTT.

This clonotype was detected many times. The rearrangement uses TRBV28 and TRBJ2-2; D is possibly TRBD1 (6 bases). The CDR3 consists of 13 residues. Trimming cost V 4 bases and J 13 bases, with 16 bases left between them. CDR1 and CDR2 (germline): MDHEN, SYDVKM. CDR3 nucleotides: TGTGCCAGCAGTTCCCAGGGGACCGGCGGGCTGTTTTTT. Translated: CASSSQGTGGLFF.

The table lists this clonotype with a few counts. The genes are TRBV5-1 and TRBJ2-7, with 12 bases fitting TRBD1. With V trimmed by 0 bases and J by 5 bases, 6 bases remained unmatched. The CDR3 is 16 amino acids. Germline V gives CDR1 SGHRS, CDR2 YFSETQ. Here the CDR3 reads CASSLAGTGGVDEQYF. In DNA form, the CDR3 reads TGCGCCAGCAGCTTGGCCGGGACAGGGGGCGTCGACGAGCAGTACTTC.

The V call is TRBV12-3 or TRBV12-4, the J call TRBJ2-5; possibly TRBD1 or TRBD2 for D (6 bases each). The CDR3 extends over 15 amino acids. Trimming took 1 base from V and 3 from J, leaving 12 bases between them. The CDR3 here is CASSLGGAREETQYF. The DNA of the CDR3 is TGTGCCAGCAGTTTAGGGGGGGCGCGGGAAGAGACCCAGTACTTC.

In its sample, this clonotype was seen a few times. The chain joins TRBV29-1 to TRBJ2-4; D is undetermined. Germline values: CDR1 SQVTM, CDR2 ANQGSEA. Trimming stripped 4 bases from V and 9 bases from J, with 10 bases between. The CDR3 sequence is 11 residues long. The CDR3 here is CSVVGNGIQYF. In nucleotides, the CDR3 is TGCAGCGTTGTAGGGAATGGCATTCAGTACTTC.

This clonotype was seen a few times. This rearrangement joins TRBV28 to TRBJ1-5; D is uncertain. Looked up from germline, CDR1 is MDHEN and CDR2 is SYDVKM. Trimming took off 0 bases at V and 3 bases at J, with 9 bases between the two ends. The CDR3 runs to 15 residues. For the CDR3, the DNA is TGTGCCAGCAGTTTATGGAAGGATTTCAATCAGCCCCAGCATTTT. Its protein is CASSLWKDFNQPQHF.

This clonotype turned up a few times. This chain connects TRBV12-3 or TRBV12-4 to TRBJ2-3, with a possible D match to TRBD2 (6 bases). This CDR3 is 15 amino acids long. V gave up 1 base and J gave up 5 bases, with 13 bases separating them. As DNA, the CDR3 is TGTGCCAGCAGTTTAGATAGCGGAGCGGGAGATACGCAGTATTTT. Translation: CASSLDSGAGDTQYF.

V and J are TRBV12-3 or TRBV12-4 and TRBJ2-3, with 16 bases fitting TRBD2. J lost 4 bases, V lost 0 bases, and 13 bases had no gene match. CDR3 length equals 21 residues. CDR3 sequence reads: CASSLAPGLAGGPSGADTQYF. The DNA of the CDR3 is TGTGCCAGCAGTTTAGCCCCGGGACTAGCGGGAGGGCCGAGCGGCGCAGATACGCAGTATTTT.

This clonotype was observed once. V and J are TRBV19 and TRBJ2-1, with unresolved D. Germline-derived CDR1 and CDR2 are LNHDA and SQIVND (reference sequence). This CDR3 contains 15 residues. V lost 0 bases and J lost 9, with 15 bases in between. The CDR3: CASSIEVEIKGEQFF. The CDR3 DNA reads TGTGCCAGTAGTATAGAGGTGGAAATCAAGGGTGAGCAGTTCTTC.

The chain uses TRBV4-3 and TRBJ2-7, with a tentative D call TRBD1 (6 bases). This CDR3 is 15 amino acids long. V lost 1 base and J 3 bases, leaving 13 bases between the germline ends. Germline V gene lookup returns CDR1 LGHNA and CDR2 YSLEER. The CDR3 loop is CASSQVLRQVYEQYF. CDR3 nucleotides: TGCGCCAGCAGCCAAGTCTTGAGACAGGTCTACGAGCAGTACTTC.

Only a few counts were recorded for this clonotype. The rearrangement joins TRBV3-1 to TRBJ2-5; no reliable D call. Germline CDR1 is LGHDT and CDR2 is YNNKEL (reference sequence). The V and J ends lost 1 base and 5 bases respectively, with 17 bases between them. CDR3 length equals 16 residues. This CDR3 is CASSQGADWTWETQYF. In DNA, the CDR3 is TGTGCCAGCAGCCAAGGGGCCGACTGGACGTGGGAGACCCAGTACTTC.

This clonotype was found a few times. The chain combines TRBV4-3 with TRBJ2-3, with 10 bases that match TRBD2. Per the germline V gene, CDR1 is LGHNA and CDR2 is YSLEER. The CDR3 is made up of 17 amino acids. J was trimmed by 3 bases and V by 4 bases; bases with no gene match: 10. The CDR3 protein is CASSPGWGLAYTDTQYF. In nucleotides, the CDR3 is TGCGCCAGCAGCCCAGGATGGGGACTAGCGTATACAGATACGCAGTATTTT.

The chain couples TRBV20-1 to TRBJ1-5, with a weak D call TRBD1 (6 bases). V shed 3 bases and J shed 4 bases, with 10 bases lying between them. Germline assignment: CDR1 DFQATT and CDR2 SNEGSKA (reference sequence). The CDR3 is made up of 13 amino acids. CDR3 nucleotide sequence: TGCAGTGCTAGTTCGGGGGCTAATCAGCCCCAGCATTTT. Translation: CSASSGANQPQHF.

This clonotype was picked up a small number of times. This chain joins TRBV5-5 and TRBJ1-2, with D possibly TRBD1 on 5 matching bases. The CDR3 sequence is 13 residues long. The germline V and J ends were trimmed by 4 bases and 4 bases, with 11 bases remaining between them. Germline assignment: CDR1 SGHKS and CDR2 YYEKEE (reference sequence). The CDR3 bases are TGTGCCAGCAGCACGGCAGGGAGCTATGGCTACACCTTC. This translates into CASSTAGSYGYTF.

This clonotype was picked up a small number of times. This chain links TRBV28 with TRBJ2-7; D ambiguous. The CDR3 is made up of 15 amino acids. Trimming took off 6 bases at V and 2 bases at J, with 17 bases between the two ends. The V gene's germline CDR1 is MDHEN and CDR2 SYDVKM. CDR3 loop: CASRVGVKLTYEQYF. The CDR3 nucleotides are TGTGCCAGCAGAGTTGGCGTTAAACTAACCTACGAGCAGTACTTC.

A few counts support this clonotype. J is TRBJ1-6 and V is TRBV10-3, with 8 bases that match TRBD1. Per germline, CDR1 ENHRY and CDR2 SYGVKD. V was clipped by 7 bases and J by 8 bases; unmatched bases: 7. The length of the CDR3 is 14 residues. CDR3 nucleotides: TGTGCCATCACTGGACAGGGAAGGCATTCACCCCTCCACTTT. This translates into CAITGQGRHSPLHF.

This clonotype was recorded a few times. J is TRBJ2-3 and V is TRBV29-1; 9 bases fit TRBD1. Germline CDR1 SQVTM, CDR2 ANQGSEA. The CDR3 is made up of 14 amino acids. Trimming at V came to 7 bases and at J to 6 bases, leaving 11 bases not matched to a gene. The CDR3 DNA sequence: TGCAGCGGAAATCCCGGGACAGGGAAGGATACGCAGTATTTT. This codes for CSGNPGTGKDTQYF.

The V gene is TRBV28, the J gene TRBJ1-5; D is unresolved. V lost 5 bases to trimming and J lost 2 bases, with 13 bases between them. The CDR3 spans 15 residues. The germline CDR1 and CDR2 sequences are MDHEN and SYDVKM. CDR3 DNA: TGTGCCAGCAGTCCGAGGGAACTCGGCAATCAGCCCCAGCATTTT. It is translated as CASSPRELGNQPQHF.